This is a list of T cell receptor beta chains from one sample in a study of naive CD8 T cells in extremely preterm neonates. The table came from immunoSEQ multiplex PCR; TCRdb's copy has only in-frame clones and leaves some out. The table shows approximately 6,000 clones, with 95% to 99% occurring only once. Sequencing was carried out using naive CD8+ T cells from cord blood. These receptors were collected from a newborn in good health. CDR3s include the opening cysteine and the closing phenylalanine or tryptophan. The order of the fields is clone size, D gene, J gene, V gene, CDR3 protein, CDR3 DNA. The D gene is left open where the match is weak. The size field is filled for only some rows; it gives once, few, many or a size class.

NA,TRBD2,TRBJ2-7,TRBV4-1,CASSPGLAGAYEQYF,TGCGCCAGCAGCCCCGGACTAGCGGGGGCCTACGAGCAGTACTTC
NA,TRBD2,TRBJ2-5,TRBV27,CASSLERGPQETQYF,TGTGCCAGCAGTTTAGAGCGGGGGCCCCAAGAGACCCAGTACTTC
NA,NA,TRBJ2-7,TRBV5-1,CASSLTSSYEQYF,TGCGCCAGCAGCTTGACTAGCTCCTACGAGCAGTACTTC
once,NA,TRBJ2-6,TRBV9,CASSVTGANVLTF,TGTGCCAGCAGCGTCACTGGGGCCAACGTCCTGACTTTC
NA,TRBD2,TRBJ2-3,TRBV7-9,CASSRGLAGADTQYF,TGTGCCAGCAGCCGGGGACTAGCGGGAGCAGATACGCAGTATTTT
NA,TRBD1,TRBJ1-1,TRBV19,CASRIGQGIMNTEAFF,TGTGCCAGTAGGATCGGACAGGGGATAATGAACACTGAAGCTTTCTTT
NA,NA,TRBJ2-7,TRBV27,CASSFGGFDEQYF,TGTGCCAGCAGTTTTGGAGGTTTCGACGAGCAGTACTTC
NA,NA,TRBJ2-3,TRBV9,CASSAPSPDTQYF,TGTGCCAGCAGCGCTCCCTCCCCAGATACGCAGTATTTT
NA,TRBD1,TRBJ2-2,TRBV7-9,CASSRPGGGGELFF,TGTGCCAGCAGCAGACCAGGGGGTGGTGGGGAGCTGTTTTTT
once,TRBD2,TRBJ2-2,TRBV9,CASSPGGTMYTGELFF,TGTGCCAGCAGTCCGGGGGGGACCATGTACACCGGGGAGCTGTTTTTT
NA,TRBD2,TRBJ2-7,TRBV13,CASSLGGSSYEQYF,TGTGCCAGCAGCTTGGGCGGGAGTTCATACGAGCAGTACTTC
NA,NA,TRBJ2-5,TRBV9,CASSVATGPGETQYF,TGTGCCAGCAGCGTAGCTACAGGGCCTGGAGAGACCCAGTACTTC
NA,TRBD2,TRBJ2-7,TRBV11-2,CASSSYTGGGADYEQYF,TGTGCCAGCAGCTCATATACGGGAGGGGGGGCAGACTACGAGCAGTACTTC
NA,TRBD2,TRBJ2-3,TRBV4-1,CASSQEGTRIGTDTQYF,TGCGCCAGCAGCCAAGAGGGGACTAGGATAGGCACAGATACGCAGTATTTT
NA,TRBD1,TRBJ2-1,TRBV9,CASSGRQGNEQFF,TGTGCCAGCAGCGGGCGACAGGGGAATGAGCAGTTCTTC
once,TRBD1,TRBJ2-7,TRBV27,CASSLGTGFYEQYF,TGTGCCAGCAGTTTGGGGACAGGGTTTTACGAGCAGTACTTC
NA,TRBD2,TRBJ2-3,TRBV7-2,CASSYPGVLAGADTQYF,TGTGCCAGCAGCTACCCAGGGGTACTAGCGGGAGCAGATACGCAGTATTTT
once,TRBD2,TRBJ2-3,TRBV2,CARTSGRSTDTQYF,TGTGCCAGGACTAGCGGGAGAAGCACAGATACGCAGTATTTT
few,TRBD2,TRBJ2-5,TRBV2,CASSVLAGAVQETQYF,TGTGCCAGCAGTGTCCTAGCGGGAGCCGTTCAAGAGACCCAGTACTTC
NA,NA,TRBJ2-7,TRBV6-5,CASSYSSGVQEQYF,TGTGCCAGCAGTTACTCGTCAGGGGTTCAGGAGCAGTACTTC
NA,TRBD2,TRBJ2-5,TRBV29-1,CSVEGASGLQETQYF,TGCAGCGTTGAGGGGGCTAGCGGGCTCCAAGAGACCCAGTACTTC
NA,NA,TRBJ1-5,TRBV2,CASSGYQGPGGAQHF,TGTGCCAGCAGTGGATACCAGGGCCCGGGCGGAGCCCAGCATTTT
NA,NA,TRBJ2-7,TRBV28,CASRSSYEQYF,TGTGCCAGCAGGAGCTCCTACGAGCAGTACTTC
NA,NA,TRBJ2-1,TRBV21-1,CASSKVPNWSGGSYNEQFF,TGTGCCAGCAGCAAAGTCCCCAATTGGAGCGGGGGCTCCTACAATGAGCAGTTCTTC
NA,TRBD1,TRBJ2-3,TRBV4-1,CASSQAQGANTQYF,TGCGCCAGCAGCCAAGCGCAGGGGGCGAATACGCAGTATTTT
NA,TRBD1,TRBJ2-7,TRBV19,CASSPGQGGYEQYF,TGTGCCAGTAGTCCGGGACAGGGGGGCTACGAGCAGTACTTC
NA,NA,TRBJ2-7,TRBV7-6,CASSLNPGRIHEQYF,TGTGCCAGCAGCTTGAACCCAGGGAGGATTCACGAGCAGTACTTC
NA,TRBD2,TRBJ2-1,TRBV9,CASSGTSGAYNEQFF,TGTGCCAGCAGCGGGACTAGCGGGGCATACAATGAGCAGTTCTTC
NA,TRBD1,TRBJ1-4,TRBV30,CAWNRGLNEKLFF,TGTGCCTGGAACAGGGGCCTTAATGAAAAACTGTTTTTT
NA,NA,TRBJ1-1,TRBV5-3,CARSLGQKNTEAFF,TGTGCCAGAAGCTTGGGACAGAAGAACACTGAAGCTTTCTTT
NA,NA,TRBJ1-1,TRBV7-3,CASSLNGGRNTEAFF,TGTGCCAGCAGCCTAAACGGGGGGCGAAATACTGAAGCTTTCTTT
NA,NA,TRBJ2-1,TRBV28,CASAQEPTDSYNEQFF,TGTGCCAGCGCACAGGAACCTACCGATTCCTACAATGAGCAGTTCTTC
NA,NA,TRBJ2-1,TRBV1,CTSSQDGSGIGNEQFF,TGCACCAGCAGCCAAGATGGTAGCGGGATCGGAAATGAGCAGTTCTTC
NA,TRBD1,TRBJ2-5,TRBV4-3,CASSQPDREETQYF,TGCGCCAGCAGCCAACCAGACAGGGAAGAGACCCAGTACTTC
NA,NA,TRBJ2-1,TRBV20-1,CSATVYNEQFF,TGCAGTGCTACAGTATACAATGAGCAGTTCTTC